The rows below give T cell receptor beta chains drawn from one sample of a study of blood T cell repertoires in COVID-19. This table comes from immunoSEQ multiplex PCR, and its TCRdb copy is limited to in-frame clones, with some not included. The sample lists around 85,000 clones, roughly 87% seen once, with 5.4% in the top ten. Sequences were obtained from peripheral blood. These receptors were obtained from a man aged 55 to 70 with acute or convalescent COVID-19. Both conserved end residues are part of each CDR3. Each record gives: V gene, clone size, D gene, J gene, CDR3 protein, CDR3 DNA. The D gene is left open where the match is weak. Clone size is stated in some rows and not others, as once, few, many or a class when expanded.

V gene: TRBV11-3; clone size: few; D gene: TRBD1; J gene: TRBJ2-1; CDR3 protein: CASSSQGSYNEQFF; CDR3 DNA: TGTGCCAGCAGCTCACAGGGGTCCTACAATGAGCAGTTCTTC
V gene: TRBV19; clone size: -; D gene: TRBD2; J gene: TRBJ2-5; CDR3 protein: CASSKARLAGEETQYF; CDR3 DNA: TGTGCCAGTAGTAAGGCCCGACTAGCGGGGGAAGAGACCCAGTACTTC
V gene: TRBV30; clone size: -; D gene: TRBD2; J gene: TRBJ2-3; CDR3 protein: CAWSGRGGQLDTQYF; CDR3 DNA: TGTGCCTGGAGTGGACGGGGGGGCCAGCTGGATACGCAGTATTTT
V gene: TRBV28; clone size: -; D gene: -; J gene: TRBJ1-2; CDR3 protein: CASSLGLSYGYTF; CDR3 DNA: TGTGCCAGCAGTCTGGGACTGAGTTATGGCTACACCTTC
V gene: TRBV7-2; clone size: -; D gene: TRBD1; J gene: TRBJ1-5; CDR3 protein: CASSWTGANQPQHF; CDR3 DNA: TGTGCCAGCAGCTGGACAGGGGCTAATCAGCCCCAGCATTTT
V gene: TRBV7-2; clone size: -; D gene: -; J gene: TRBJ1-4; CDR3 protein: CASSPGGLTNEKLFF; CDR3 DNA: TGTGCCAGCAGCCCGGGAGGGTTAACTAATGAAAAACTGTTTTTT
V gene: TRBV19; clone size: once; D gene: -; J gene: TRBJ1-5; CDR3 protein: CASSIVASYQPQHF; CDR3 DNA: TGTGCCAGTAGTATCGTGGCAAGTTATCAGCCCCAGCATTTT
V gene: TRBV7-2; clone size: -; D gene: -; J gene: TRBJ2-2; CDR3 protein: CASSFSGGSGTGELFF; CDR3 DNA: TGTGCCAGCAGCTTTTCGGGGGGCTCGGGCACCGGGGAGCTGTTTTTT
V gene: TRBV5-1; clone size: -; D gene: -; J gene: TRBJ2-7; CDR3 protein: CASSAGSTYEQYF; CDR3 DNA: TGCGCCAGCAGCGCAGGGTCTACCTACGAGCAGTACTTC
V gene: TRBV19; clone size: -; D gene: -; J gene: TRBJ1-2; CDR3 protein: CASRAAGGYTF; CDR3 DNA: TGTGCCAGTAGGGCGGCGGGCGGCTACACCTTC
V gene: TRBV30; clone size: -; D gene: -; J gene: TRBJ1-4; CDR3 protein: CAWSLFPTNEKLFF; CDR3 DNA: TGTGCCTGGAGCCTATTTCCAACTAATGAAAAACTGTTTTTT
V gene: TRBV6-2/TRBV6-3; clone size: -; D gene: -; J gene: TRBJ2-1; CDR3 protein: CASSYSIADSSYNEQFF; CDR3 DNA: TGTGCCAGCAGTTACTCTATAGCGGATAGCTCCTACAATGAGCAGTTCTTC
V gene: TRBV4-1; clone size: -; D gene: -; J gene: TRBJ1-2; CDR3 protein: CASSPAGGTGGYTF; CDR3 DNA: TGCGCCAGCAGCCCTGCGGGGGGCACGGGTGGCTACACCTTC
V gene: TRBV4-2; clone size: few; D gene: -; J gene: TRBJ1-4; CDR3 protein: CASSPTHSRGFSEKLFF; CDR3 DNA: TGTGCCAGCAGCCCCACGCACTCCCGAGGTTTTAGTGAAAAACTGTTTTTT
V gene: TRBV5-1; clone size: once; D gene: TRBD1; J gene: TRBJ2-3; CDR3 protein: CASSQDRGTDTQYF; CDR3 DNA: TGCGCCAGCAGCCAGGACAGGGGCACAGATACGCAGTATTTT
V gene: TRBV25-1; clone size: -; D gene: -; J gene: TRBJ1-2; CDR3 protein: CASAAGIFGYTF; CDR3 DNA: TGTGCCAGCGCTGCAGGGATCTTCGGCTACACCTTC
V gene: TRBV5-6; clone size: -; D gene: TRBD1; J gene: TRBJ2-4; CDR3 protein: CASSLDRDRLLNIQYF; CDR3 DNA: TGTGCCAGCAGCCTGGACCGGGACAGACTATTAAACATTCAGTACTTC
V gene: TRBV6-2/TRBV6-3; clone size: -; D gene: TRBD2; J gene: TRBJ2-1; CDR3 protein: CASSYLASGGPLSYNEQFF; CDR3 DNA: TGTGCCAGCAGTTACTTGGCTAGCGGGGGGCCCCTGTCCTACAATGAGCAGTTCTTC
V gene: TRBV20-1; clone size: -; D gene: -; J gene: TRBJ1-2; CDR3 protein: CSATKAAPNF; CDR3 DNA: TGCAGTGCCACGAAAGCTGCCCCAAATTTC
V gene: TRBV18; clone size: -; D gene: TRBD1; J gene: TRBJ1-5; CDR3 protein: CASSLFEGGSNQPQHF; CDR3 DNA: TGTGCCAGCTCACTCTTCGAAGGGGGCTCCAATCAGCCCCAGCATTTT
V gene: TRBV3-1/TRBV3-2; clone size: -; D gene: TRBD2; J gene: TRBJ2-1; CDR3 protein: CASSHPSGDIYNEQFF; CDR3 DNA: TGTGCCAGCAGCCACCCTAGCGGGGATATCTACAATGAGCAGTTCTTC
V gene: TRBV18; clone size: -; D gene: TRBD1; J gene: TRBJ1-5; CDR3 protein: CASSQQGDSQPQHF; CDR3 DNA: TGTGCCAGCTCACAACAGGGGGATAGTCAGCCCCAGCATTTT
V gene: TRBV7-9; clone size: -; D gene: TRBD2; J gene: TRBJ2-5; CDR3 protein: CASSLRGAGDQETQYF; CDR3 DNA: TGTGCCAGCAGCTTAAGGGGAGCGGGGGACCAAGAGACCCAGTACTTC
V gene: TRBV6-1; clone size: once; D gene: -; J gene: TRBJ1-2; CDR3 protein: CASSEGYRAYGYTF; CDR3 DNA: TGTGCCAGCAGTGAAGGGTACAGGGCCTATGGCTACACCTTC
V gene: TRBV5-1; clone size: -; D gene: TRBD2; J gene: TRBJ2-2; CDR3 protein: CASSSGGGTGELFF; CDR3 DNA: TGCGCCAGTTCTAGCGGGGGAGGTACCGGGGAGCTGTTTTTT
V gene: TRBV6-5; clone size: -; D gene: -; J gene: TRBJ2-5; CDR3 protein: CASSYRGETQYF; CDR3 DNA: TGTGCCAGCAGTTACAGGGGGGAGACCCAGTACTTC
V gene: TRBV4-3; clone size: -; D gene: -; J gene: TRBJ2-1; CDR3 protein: CASSLWASSYNEQFF; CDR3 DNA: TGCGCCAGCAGCCTTTGGGCGAGCTCCTACAATGAGCAGTTCTTC
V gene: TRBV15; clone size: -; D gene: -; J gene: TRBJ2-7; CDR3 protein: CATSRDRHEISYEQYF; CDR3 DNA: TGTGCCACCAGCAGAGATAGACACGAAATCTCCTACGAGCAGTACTTC
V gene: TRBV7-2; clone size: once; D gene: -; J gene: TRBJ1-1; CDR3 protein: CASSLQVRLNTEAFF; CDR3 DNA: TGTGCCAGCAGCTTACAGGTCAGATTGAACACTGAAGCTTTCTTT
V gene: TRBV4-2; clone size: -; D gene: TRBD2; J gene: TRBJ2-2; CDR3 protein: CASSQVVAGGHTGELFF; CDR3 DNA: TGTGCCAGCAGCCAAGTGGTAGCGGGGGGGCACACCGGGGAGCTGTTTTTT
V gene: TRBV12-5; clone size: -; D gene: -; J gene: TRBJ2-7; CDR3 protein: CASGLRQNSYEQYF; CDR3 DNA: TGTGCTAGTGGTTTGCGACAGAACTCCTACGAGCAGTACTTC
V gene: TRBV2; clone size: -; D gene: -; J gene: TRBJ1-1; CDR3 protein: CASRAGSPSAFF; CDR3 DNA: TGTGCCAGCAGGGCAGGGTCTCCTTCGGCTTTCTTT
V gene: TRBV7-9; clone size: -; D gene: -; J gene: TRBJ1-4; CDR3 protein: CASSSSGQGGKLFF; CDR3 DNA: TGTGCCAGCAGCTCCTCGGGCCAAGGGGGAAAACTGTTTTTT
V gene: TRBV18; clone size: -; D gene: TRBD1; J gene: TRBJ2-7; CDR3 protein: CASSPTGVSTYEQYF; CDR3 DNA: TGTGCCAGCTCACCCACAGGGGTTAGTACGTATGAGCAGTACTTC
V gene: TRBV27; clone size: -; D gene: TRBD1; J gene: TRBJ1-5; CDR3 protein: CASSPTRTGGSNQPQHF; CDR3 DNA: TGTGCCAGCAGCCCAACCCGGACAGGGGGTTCCAATCAGCCCCAGCATTTT
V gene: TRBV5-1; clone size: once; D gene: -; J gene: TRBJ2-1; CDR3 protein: CASSLGIAHSYNEQFF; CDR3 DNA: TGCGCCAGCAGCTTGGGAATAGCCCACTCCTACAATGAGCAGTTCTTC
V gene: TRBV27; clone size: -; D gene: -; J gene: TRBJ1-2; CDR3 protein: CASSPPGQIYGYTF; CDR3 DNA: TGTGCCAGCAGTCCCCCCGGACAGATCTATGGCTACACCTTC
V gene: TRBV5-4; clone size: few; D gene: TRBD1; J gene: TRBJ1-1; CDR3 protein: CASSSTGGYTEAFF; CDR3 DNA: TGTGCCAGCAGCTCGACAGGGGGCTACACTGAAGCTTTCTTT
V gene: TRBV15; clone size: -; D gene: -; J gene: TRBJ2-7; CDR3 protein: CATSREAPSSYEQYF; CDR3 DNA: TGTGCCACCAGCAGAGAAGCCCCCTCTTCTTACGAGCAGTACTTC
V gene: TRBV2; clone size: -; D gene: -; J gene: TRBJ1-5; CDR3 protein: CASSDGLNQPQHF; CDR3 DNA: TGTGCCAGCAGTGACGGACTTAATCAGCCCCAGCATTTT
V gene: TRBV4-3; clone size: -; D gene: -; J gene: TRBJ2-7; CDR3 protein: CASSQDRWTPSYEQYF; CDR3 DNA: TGCGCCAGCAGCCAAGATCGATGGACACCCTCCTACGAGCAGTACTTC
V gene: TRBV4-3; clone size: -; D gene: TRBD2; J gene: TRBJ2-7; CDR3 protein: CASSQASGGPFYEQYF; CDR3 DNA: TGCGCCAGCAGCCAGGCTAGCGGGGGGCCTTTCTACGAGCAGTACTTC
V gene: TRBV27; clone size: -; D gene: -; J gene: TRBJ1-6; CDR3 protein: CASSLSGLSYNSPLHF; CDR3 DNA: TGTGCCAGCAGTTTGTCAGGGCTCTCCTATAATTCACCCCTCCACTTT
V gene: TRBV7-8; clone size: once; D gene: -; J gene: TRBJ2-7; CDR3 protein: CASSLGTGSYYEQYF; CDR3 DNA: TGTGCCAGCAGCTTAGGGACCGGGAGTTACTACGAGCAGTACTTC
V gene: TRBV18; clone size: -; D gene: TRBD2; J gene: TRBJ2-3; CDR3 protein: CASSPPGLAGPTDTQYF; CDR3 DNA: TGTGCCAGCTCACCACCAGGACTAGCGGGACCCACAGATACGCAGTATTTT
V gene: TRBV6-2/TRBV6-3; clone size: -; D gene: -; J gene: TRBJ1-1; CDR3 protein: CASSYSITGDTEAFF; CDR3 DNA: TGTGCCAGCAGTTACTCGATAACGGGGGACACTGAAGCTTTCTTT
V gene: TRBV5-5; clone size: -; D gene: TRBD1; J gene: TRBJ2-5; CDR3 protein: CASTSRTGEETQYF; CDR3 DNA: TGTGCCAGCACTTCACGGACAGGGGAAGAGACCCAGTACTTC
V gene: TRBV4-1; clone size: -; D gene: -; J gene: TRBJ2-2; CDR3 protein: CASSTSGLGLGGELFF; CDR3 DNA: TGCGCCAGCAGCACTTCAGGGTTGGGGTTAGGCGGGGAGCTGTTTTTT
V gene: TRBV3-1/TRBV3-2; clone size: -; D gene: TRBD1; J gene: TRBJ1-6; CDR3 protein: CASSPKLYRGGLRPLHF; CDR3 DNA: TGTGCCAGCAGCCCTAAGTTGTACAGGGGGGGCCTTAGGCCCCTCCACTTT
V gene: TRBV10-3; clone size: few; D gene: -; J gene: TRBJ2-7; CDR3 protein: CAIGTYYEQYF; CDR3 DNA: TGTGCCATCGGCACATACTACGAGCAGTACTTC
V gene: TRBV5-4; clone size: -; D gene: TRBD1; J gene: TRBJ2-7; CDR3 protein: CASRDGQGSYEQYF; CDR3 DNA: TGTGCCAGCAGGGATGGACAGGGCTCCTACGAGCAGTACTTC
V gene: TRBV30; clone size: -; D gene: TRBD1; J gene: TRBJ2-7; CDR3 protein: CAWRGGQGHSYEQYF; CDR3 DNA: TGTGCCTGGAGGGGGGGACAGGGACACTCCTACGAGCAGTACTTC
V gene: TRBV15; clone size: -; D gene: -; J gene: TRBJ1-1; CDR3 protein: CATSRETRRSKAEAFF; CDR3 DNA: TGTGCCACCAGCAGAGAGACAAGAAGAAGTAAGGCTGAAGCTTTCTTT